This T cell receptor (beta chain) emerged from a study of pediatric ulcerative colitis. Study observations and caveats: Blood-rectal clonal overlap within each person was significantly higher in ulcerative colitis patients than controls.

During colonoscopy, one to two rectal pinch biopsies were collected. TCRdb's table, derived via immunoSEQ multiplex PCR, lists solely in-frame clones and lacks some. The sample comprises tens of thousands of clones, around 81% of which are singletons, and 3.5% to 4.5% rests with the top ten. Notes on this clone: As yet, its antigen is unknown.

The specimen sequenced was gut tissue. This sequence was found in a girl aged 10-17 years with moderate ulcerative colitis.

The CDR3 loop reads CASSAESSGPYNEQFF. The CDR3 bases are TGTGCCAGCAGCGCTGAATCTAGCGGGCCCTACAATGAGCAGTTCTTC. The V call is TRBV7-6, the J call TRBJ2-1; 8 bases line up with TRBD2. Germline lookup yields CDR1 SGHVS and CDR2 FNYEAQ. V was pared by 5 bases and J by 2 bases, with 8 bases of the junction left unmatched. CDR3 length: 16 amino acids. The variable domain in full, with the rest retrieved from reference TRBV7-6 and TRBJ2-1, is GAGVSQSPRYKVTKRGQDVALRCDPISGHVSLYWYRQALGQGPEFLTYFNYEAQQDKSGLPNDRFSAERPEGSISTLTIQRTEQRDSAMYRCASSAESSGPYNEQFFGPGTRLTVL.